This TCR beta chain derives from a study of shared clonotypes between healthy human individuals (dated by TCRdb to between 2020 and 2021). About the full investigation: The cohort comprised two women and a few men aged 18 to 49 years. For each donor, CD4 naive and CD4 memory were each run on three plates, CD8 naive on two plates, and CD8 memory on one plate. The study deeply sequenced blood TCR repertoires of about five healthy adults to estimate repertoire size and the extent of clonotype sharing between individuals. To increase sequencing depth and limit assay-specific biases, different laboratories used diverse techniques to prepare libraries and sequence TCR repertoires. Per donor, leukapheresis produced somewhere between about 0.94 and 9.5 billion PBMCs.

The donors were healthy, HIV-negative adults who had no recently reported acute infections or vaccinations. Every donor was a Caucasian adult residing in Nashville, Tennessee, USA. CD4+ T cells were enriched by magnetic negative selection, after which naive cells were positively selected on CD45RA and the negative fraction was taken as the memory subset. Blood was collected by leukapheresis, and PBMCs were isolated by Ficoll-Histopaque density gradient centrifugation and then cryopreserved in liquid nitrogen vapor phase. Analytical flow cytometry was used to check the purity and quantity of each magnetically sorted T cell population. Genomic DNA was isolated from every sorted fraction and measured by UV absorbance on a Nanodrop 2000c. TCR CDR3 regions were amplified from genomic DNA by multiplex PCR using the deep immunoSEQ assay. Extracted genomic DNA from each cell subset was distributed evenly across all wells of several immunoSEQ 96-well plates, and each plate was treated as a replicate. For sorted subsets, each replicate PCR was loaded with approximately 0.2 ug genomic DNA, equivalent to about 30,000 T cell genomes. Purified libraries were quantified with a Qubit 3.0 fluorometer, sized on a Bioanalyzer 2100, and re-quantified with the KAPA Library Quantification kit. Every immunoSEQ 96-well plate was sequenced on a separate single-read 150-cycle Illumina NextSeq 550 flow cell. The paper's processing steps were these. Because only junctional sequences without quality scores were contained in the immunoSEQ output, filtering matching that applied to full-length reads could not be performed. Sequences were annotated with PyIR, a Python wrapper for IgBLAST v1.9, using IMGT germline references to assign V/J genes and CDR3. Reads were removed for weak V/J assignments (E-value above 1e-6), missing CDR3, stop codons, out-of-frame junctions, or ambiguous translated residues. A V3J clonotype was defined by an identical inferred V gene, J gene, and CDR3 amino acid sequence. Percentage overlap between repertoires was calculated by dividing the number of shared unique clonotypes by the size of the smaller repertoire. Richness of each repertoire was evaluated using RTK rarefaction, the Chao1 estimator, and Recon v2.1 estimates of unobserved clonotypes. OLGA was used to compute generation probabilities for all TCRbeta clonotypes that the gDNA method yielded from several donors. Held by TCRdb, this immuneACCESS table contains in-frame sequences only and omits some clones. Under half of the omission traces to an unresolved V gene where checked; the cause of the rest is unknown. V, J and clone size are taken as reported in that table, and D and trimming were inferred from the DNA itself. The sample table contains roughly 1,600,000 clones; only one count was recorded for approximately 98.5% of them. 0.36% of the sample goes to the ten largest clones.

What the authors observed across the whole study: Naive subsets generally had larger estimated clonotype richness than memory subsets. Because the study included a small number of donors, the genetic and exposure-history diversity represented was limited. Pairwise subsampling led to the expectation that sequencing depth would affect the degree of clonotype sharing among donors. Clonotypes shared by all four sorted-subset donors showed higher generation probabilities than non-shared clonotypes. Only blood was sampled, and tissue TCR repertoires likely differ from those in blood. Across a handful of donors, about 4.5% of naive CD4, roughly 3.5% of naive CD8, about 2% of memory CD4, and approximately 0.4% of memory CD8 clonotypes were shared. Rarefaction of sorted-subset datasets indicated incomplete sequencing despite the large sequencing depth.

On this clone itself: The specificity of this receptor is unknown. The record has no base qualities; no much larger clone is one base away.

At the junction V is shortened by 4 bases and J by 8 bases, with 16 bases in between. Looking up the germline V gene (reference sequence) yields CDR1 SGHKS and CDR2 YYEKEE. From its cysteine to its phenylalanine, the CDR3 spans 14 amino acids. The CDR3 DNA has 42 bases and is translated from base 1. The sequence derives from a man aged 25 to 40 in good health. Here the chain combines TRBV5-5 and TRBJ2-1, and possibly TRBD2, on 6 matching bases. Sequenced material: naive CD4+ T cells sorted from blood. According to the study, the label for this sample's cell subset or site signals: CD45RA+ positively selected. The CDR3 region reads CASSPMGLSHEQFF. The DNA sequence is given as TGTGCCAGCAGCCCCATGGGACTCTCGCATGAGCAGTTCTTC.